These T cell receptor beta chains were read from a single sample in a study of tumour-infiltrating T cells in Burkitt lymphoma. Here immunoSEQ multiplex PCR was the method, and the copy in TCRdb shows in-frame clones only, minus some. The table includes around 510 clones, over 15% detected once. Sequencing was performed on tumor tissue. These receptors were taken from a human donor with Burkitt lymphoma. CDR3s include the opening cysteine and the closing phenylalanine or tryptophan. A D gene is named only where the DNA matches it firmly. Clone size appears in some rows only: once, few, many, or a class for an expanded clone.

CDR3nt: TGCGCCAGCAGCTTGGGTCGGGGAAGCCTGAACACTGAAGCTTTCTTT
CDR3aa: CASSLGRGSLNTEAFF
v_gene: TRBV5-1
abundance: few
len: 16
j_gene: TRBJ1-1
d_gene: NA

CDR3nt: TGTGCCAGCCCACCGGGACTCGTCTCCTACAATGAGCAGTTCTTC
CDR3aa: CASPPGLVSYNEQFF
v_gene: TRBV12-1
abundance: NA
len: 15
j_gene: TRBJ2-1
d_gene: NA

CDR3nt: TGTGCCAGCAGGAAACAGGGAAGCACAGATACGCAGTATTTT
CDR3aa: CASRKQGSTDTQYF
v_gene: TRBV2
abundance: NA
len: 14
j_gene: TRBJ2-3
d_gene: NA

CDR3nt: TGTGCCACCAGCAGAGATTTCCAGCGGGAGAACGAGCAGTACTTC
CDR3aa: CATSRDFQRENEQYF
v_gene: TRBV15
abundance: few
len: 15
j_gene: TRBJ2-7
d_gene: TRBD2

CDR3nt: TGTGCCAGCAGCTTGGCCGGGCAGGGAGGGATCAATGAGCAGTTCTTC
CDR3aa: CASSLAGQGGINEQFF
v_gene: TRBV5-6
abundance: few
len: 16
j_gene: TRBJ2-1
d_gene: TRBD2

CDR3nt: TGTGCCACCAGCAGGGGACTAGCGGGCACCGGGGAGCTGTTTTTT
CDR3aa: CATSRGLAGTGELFF
v_gene: TRBV15
abundance: few
len: 15
j_gene: TRBJ2-2
d_gene: TRBD2

CDR3nt: TGTGCCAGCAGCTACCCCCGACAGGGGGCTGGCGGACACTCTCCCAATGAGCAGTTCTTC
CDR3aa: CASSYPRQGAGGHSPNEQFF
v_gene: TRBV7-6
abundance: few
len: 20
j_gene: TRBJ2-1
d_gene: TRBD1

CDR3nt: TGTGCCAGCAGCTTGGGGCAGGATTTACCCCAGCATTTT
CDR3aa: CASSLGQDLPQHF
v_gene: TRBV5-4
abundance: few
len: 13
j_gene: TRBJ1-5
d_gene: NA

CDR3nt: TGCAGCGTTCTGGGGGCGTGGGATGGCTACACCTTC
CDR3aa: CSVLGAWDGYTF
v_gene: TRBV29-1
abundance: large
len: 12
j_gene: TRBJ1-2
d_gene: NA

CDR3nt: TGTGCCAGCAGTCCCGGGACAGTGTATGGCTACACCTTC
CDR3aa: CASSPGTVYGYTF
v_gene: TRBV27
abundance: large
len: 13
j_gene: TRBJ1-2
d_gene: TRBD1

CDR3nt: TGTGCCAGCAGTGCCAACACAGATACGCAGTATTTT
CDR3aa: CASSANTDTQYF
v_gene: TRBV6-1
abundance: NA
len: 12
j_gene: TRBJ2-3
d_gene: NA